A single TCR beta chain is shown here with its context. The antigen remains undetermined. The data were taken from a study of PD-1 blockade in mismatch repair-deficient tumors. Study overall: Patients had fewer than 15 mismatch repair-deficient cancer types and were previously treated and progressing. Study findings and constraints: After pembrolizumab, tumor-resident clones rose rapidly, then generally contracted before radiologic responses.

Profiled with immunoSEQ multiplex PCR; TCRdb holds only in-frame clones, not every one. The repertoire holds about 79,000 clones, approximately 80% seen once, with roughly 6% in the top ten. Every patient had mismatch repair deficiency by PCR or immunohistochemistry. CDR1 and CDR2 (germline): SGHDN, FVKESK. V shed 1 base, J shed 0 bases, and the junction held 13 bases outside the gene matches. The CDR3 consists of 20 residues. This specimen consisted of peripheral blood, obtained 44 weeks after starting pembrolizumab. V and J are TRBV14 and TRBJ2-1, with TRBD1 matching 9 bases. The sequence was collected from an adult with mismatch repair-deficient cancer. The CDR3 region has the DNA TGTGCCAGCAGCCAAGCCTGGGGACAGGGAAAAAGGTACTCCTACAATGAGCAGTTCTTC. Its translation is CASSQAWGQGKRYSYNEQFF. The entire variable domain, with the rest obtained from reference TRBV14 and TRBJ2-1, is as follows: EAGVTQFPSHSVIEKGQTVTLRCDPISGHDNLYWYRRVMGKEIKFLLHFVKESKQDESGMPNNRFLAERTGGTYSTLKVQPAELEDSGVYFCASSQAWGQGKRYSYNEQFFGPGTRLTVL.